The rows below give T cell receptor beta chains drawn from one sample of a study of blood T cells in healthy people across ages. MiXCR, applied by TCRdb to the 5' RACE reads, yields one record per CDR3 protein. The table has 1 million to 1.2 million distinct CDR3 sequences, 35% to 40% seen once; the top ten hold about 12%. Material: blood. These receptors all come from a man aged 18 to 29 in good health. CDR3s include the opening cysteine and the closing phenylalanine or tryptophan. A D gene is named only where the DNA matches it firmly. Size is stated for part of the rows, as once, few or many counts, or as a class when the clone is expanded.

D gene	clone size	J gene	V gene	CDR3 DNA	CDR3 protein
TRBD2	.	TRBJ2-3	TRBV10-3	TGTGCCATCAGTCCCCCGACTAGCGCGTCGACAGATACGCAGTATTTT	CAISPPTSASTDTQYF
.	.	TRBJ1-1	TRBV3-1	TGTGCCAGCAGCAAGGGGGTGAAAATGAACACTGAAGCTTTCTTT	CASSKGVKMNTEAFF
TRBD1	many	TRBJ1-2	TRBV4-1	TGCGCCAGCAGCCAAGGGCCGGACAGGTCAAGGAATGGCTACACCTTC	CASSQGPDRSRNGYTF
TRBD2	.	TRBJ2-3	TRBV5-4	TGTGCCAGCAGCCTCCTAGCGGGGGAGCTCACAGATACGCAGTATTTT	CASSLLAGELTDTQYF
.	.	TRBJ2-7	TRBV12-1	TGTGCCAGCAGCTTGGCTAGCGTGGCCCAGTACTTC	CASSLASVAQYF
.	.	TRBJ2-7	TRBV20-1	TGCAGTGCCACGAAAGGACGCTACAAAACCTACGAGCAGTACTTC	CSATKGRYKTYEQYF
TRBD2	.	TRBJ2-1	TRBV20-1	TGCAGTGCTAGAGATGGGGGACTAGCGGGCTCCTACAATGAGCAGTTCTTC	CSARDGGLAGSYNEQFF
TRBD1	few	TRBJ1-1	TRBV20-1	TGCAGTACCCGGGACAACAGGGGGATTAGGACTGAAGCTTTCTTT	CSTRDNRGIRTEAFF
.	once	TRBJ1-4	TRBV6-2/TRBV6-3	TGTGCCAACAGTTACCGGGTGTCTTATGAAAAACTGTTTTTT	CANSYRVSYEKLFF
TRBD1	few	TRBJ2-6	TRBV20-1	TGCAGTGCTCGGACAGGGTCATCGGCTGGGGCCAACGTCCTGACTTTC	CSARTGSSAGANVLTF
TRBD1	.	TRBJ2-7	TRBV7-2	TGTGCCAGCAGCTTACCCTCCGAGGACAGGGTAACCTACGAGCAGTACTTC	CASSLPSEDRVTYEQYF
TRBD2	.	TRBJ2-3	TRBV4-3	TGCGCCAGCAGCCCCCGCCCTGCGGGGGGGCGTACAGATACGCAGTATTTT	CASSPRPAGGRTDTQYF
TRBD1	few	TRBJ1-5	TRBV29-1	TGCAGCGTGGGAGACAGGGGGCAGCCCCAGCATTTT	CSVGDRGQPQHF
.	.	TRBJ2-3	TRBV12-3/TRBV12-4	TGTGCCAACAGTTTTGGCAGGGAGCCCACAGATACGCAGTATTTT	CANSFGREPTDTQYF
.	many	TRBJ2-1	TRBV6-5	TGTGCCAGCACCAGGCGCTCAGTTTCCTACAATGAGCAGTTCTTC	CASTRRSVSYNEQFF
TRBD1	few	TRBJ1-1	TRBV4-1	TGCGCCAGCAGCCAAGTGGGGGACAGCAGCGATGAAGCTTTCTTT	CASSQVGDSSDEAFF
.	.	TRBJ1-2	TRBV25-1	TGTGCCAGCAGTGACGCTGCGGTTGGCTACACCTTC	CASSDAAVGYTF
.	.	TRBJ1-1	TRBV4-2	TGTGCCAGCAGCCAAGATCGAAGGGGCGTAAACACTGAAGCTTTCTTT	CASSQDRRGVNTEAFF
TRBD1	few	TRBJ1-1	TRBV9	TGTGCCAGCAGCATGACAGGGGGCTCCACTGAAGCTTTCTTT	CASSMTGGSTEAFF
.	many	TRBJ2-1	TRBV5-1	TGCGCCAGCAGCCCCGGGGTTAACAATGAGCAGTTCTTC	CASSPGVNNEQFF
TRBD2	.	TRBJ2-3	TRBV7-2	TGTGCCAGCAGCTTAGGACGGGGGGTAGGAGATACGCAGTATTTT	CASSLGRGVGDTQYF
TRBD1	.	TRBJ2-1	TRBV6-2/TRBV6-3	TGTGCTAGCAGTCACGGACAGGGGGCTAGGACTGAGCAGTTCTTC	CASSHGQGARTEQFF
.	.	TRBJ1-5	TRBV6-2/TRBV6-3	TGTGCCAGCAGTAAACTAACCCCAGGTCCGGAGCATAGCAATCAGCCCCAGCATTTT	CASSKLTPGPEHSNQPQHF
.	.	TRBJ1-2	TRBV27	TGTGCCAGCAGGGCAGGGTCCTTCTATGGCTACACCTTC	CASRAGSFYGYTF
.	few	TRBJ1-5	TRBV7-9	TGTGCCAGCACCTGGGGCAATCAGCCCCAGCATTTT	CASTWGNQPQHF
.	few	TRBJ1-1	TRBV7-6	TGTGCCAGCAGCCCGCAGAGTATCAACACTGAAGCTTTCTTT	CASSPQSINTEAFF
TRBD1	few	TRBJ1-6	TRBV29-1	TGCAGCGGATCGACAGGGACTAATTCACCCCTCCACTTT	CSGSTGTNSPLHF
TRBD1	few	TRBJ1-2	TRBV6-5	TGTGCCAGTTTACAGGGGCGGGGATATGGCTACACCTTC	CASLQGRGYGYTF
TRBD1	many	TRBJ2-3	TRBV12-3/TRBV12-4	TGTGCCAGCAGTTACGACAGGGGGCGGGGAGATACGCAGTATTTT	CASSYDRGRGDTQYF
.	.	TRBJ2-7	TRBV12-3/TRBV12-4	TGTGCCAGCAGGGTGACAGGAGATAACTACGAGCAGTACTTC	CASRVTGDNYEQYF
TRBD2	.	TRBJ2-1	TRBV12-3/TRBV12-4	TGTGCCAGCAATGGGAGGGTGGGGGGCTCCTACAATGAGCAGTTCTTC	CASNGRVGGSYNEQFF
.	.	TRBJ1-1	TRBV12-3/TRBV12-4	TGTGCCAGCAGCCTAGGGTCTCCGGGAGCTTTCTTT	CASSLGSPGAFF
.	.	TRBJ2-3	TRBV6-2/TRBV6-3	TGTGCCAGCAGTTACGGATTTAGGGCGATGAGCACAGATACGCAGTATTTT	CASSYGFRAMSTDTQYF
TRBD1	few	TRBJ2-5	TRBV5-1	TGCGCCAGCAGCTTTTCCTTCTTACCTACAGGGGACCCTCAAGAGACCCAGTACTTC	CASSFSFLPTGDPQETQYF
.	few	TRBJ1-1	TRBV20-1	TGCAGTGCTGGACTTCTAGGTGGAGCTTTCTTT	CSAGLLGGAFF
TRBD1	.	TRBJ1-2	TRBV9	TGTGCCAGCAGCGTCGTGGCAGGGGGCTCCTCCCTTGGCTACACCTTC	CASSVVAGGSSLGYTF